This section outlines one TCR beta chain sequence together with its context. The target of this receptor is not known. Per-base qualities were not stored, and no clone one base away is much larger. Whole blood was collected in K2EDTA tubes by collaborating institutions according to the institutions' own protocols. For TCRbeta analysis, collaborator samples were shipped as frozen whole blood, as isolated PBMCs, or as DNA extracted from either sample type. The CDR3 numbers 14 residues from cysteine through phenylalanine. CDR3 DNA only is kept here, 42 bases in frame from base 1. CDR1 is given as MNHEY and CDR2 as SMNVEV, both from the germline V gene (reference sequence). V and J are truncated by 5 bases and 9 bases respectively, leaving an intervening sequence of 17 bases. This sample stems from a study of blood T cell repertoires in COVID-19 (TCRdb year 2020). Study-level background: Samples from collaborators originated in the United States, Italy and Spain and spanned both the acute and convalescent phases of COVID-19. The prospective study material was composed of cDNA or gDNA derived from T cells, B-cell-depleted T cells, or PBMCs. Deeply sampled blood TCRbeta repertoires from subjects exposed to, actively infected with, or recovered from COVID-19 were included in the dataset. The repertoires were released in a freely available public database meant as a resource for research on the immune response to SARS-CoV-2. Samples came from the ongoing ImmuneRACE study (first 160 participants) plus 1,254 subjects from 6 global collaborators. Sample metadata almost always included a de-identified subject ID, COVID-19 status, age in years and sex. Where available, HLA class I and class II types were taken from metadata supplied by the sample provider and were not determined by assay-based typing. The study at large found these results: How much clinical and demographic metadata was included differed by source and by participant, and the metadata was provided uncurated.

The immunoSEQ Assay, a bias-controlled multiplex PCR, was used to amplify TCRbeta CDR3 regions from genomic DNA. The authors' analysis ran thus. The number of nucleated cells in each sample was estimated from the amplification of reference gene primers within the assay. To quantify the absolute abundance of each unique TCRbeta CDR3 rearrangement, sequence reads were collapsed and filtered. For each sample, productive Simpson clonality was calculated as the square root of Simpson's diversity index across productive rearrangements. Not all clones reach the TCRdb copy of this immuneACCESS table, which keeps in-frame sequences only. Checked studies attribute under half of the gap to unresolved V genes and leave the rest unexplained. V, J and clone size derive from that table, while D and trimming were established from the DNA sequence. This sample has 90,000 or so clones in its table, and more than 75% of those were observed once. Of the sample, approximately 18% is held by the ten largest clones.

The sequenced sample was peripheral blood. This TCR was sampled from a human donor in a cohort sampled during active COVID-19. The V gene is TRBV27 and the J gene is TRBJ1-5, with a weak D call of TRBD1 (5 bases match). The nucleotide sequence reads TGTGCCAGCAGTCGATACAGGCGATTATGGCCCCAGCATTTT. The encoded protein is CASSRYRRLWPQHF.